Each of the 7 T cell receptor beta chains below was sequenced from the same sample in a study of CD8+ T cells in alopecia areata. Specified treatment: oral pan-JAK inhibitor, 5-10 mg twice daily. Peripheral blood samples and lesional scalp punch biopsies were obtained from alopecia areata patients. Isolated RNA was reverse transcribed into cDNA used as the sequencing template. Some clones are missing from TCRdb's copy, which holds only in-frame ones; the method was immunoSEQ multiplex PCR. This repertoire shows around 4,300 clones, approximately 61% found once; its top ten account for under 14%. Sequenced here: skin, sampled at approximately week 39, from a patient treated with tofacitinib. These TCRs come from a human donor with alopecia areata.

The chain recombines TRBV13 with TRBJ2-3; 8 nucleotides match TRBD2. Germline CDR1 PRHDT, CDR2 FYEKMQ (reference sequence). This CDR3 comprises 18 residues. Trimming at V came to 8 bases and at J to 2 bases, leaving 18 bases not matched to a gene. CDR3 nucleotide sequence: TGTGCCAGCCGGAAGGGGCCAGCGGGAGACCACCTCACAGATACGCAGTATTTT. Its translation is CASRKGPAGDHLTDTQYF.

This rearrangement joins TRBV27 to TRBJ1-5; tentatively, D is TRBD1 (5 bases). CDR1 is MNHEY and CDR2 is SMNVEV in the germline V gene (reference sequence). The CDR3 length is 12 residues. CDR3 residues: CSLKGENQPQHF. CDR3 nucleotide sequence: TGTTCACTTAAAGGGGAAAATCAGCCCCAGCATTTT.

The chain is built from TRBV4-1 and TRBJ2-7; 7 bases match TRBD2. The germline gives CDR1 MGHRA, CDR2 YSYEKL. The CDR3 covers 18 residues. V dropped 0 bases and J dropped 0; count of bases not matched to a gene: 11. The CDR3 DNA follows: TGCGCCAGCAGCCAAGATTCGGGGAGGGGCGGGAGCTCCTACGAGCAGTACTTC. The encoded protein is CASSQDSGRGGSSYEQYF.

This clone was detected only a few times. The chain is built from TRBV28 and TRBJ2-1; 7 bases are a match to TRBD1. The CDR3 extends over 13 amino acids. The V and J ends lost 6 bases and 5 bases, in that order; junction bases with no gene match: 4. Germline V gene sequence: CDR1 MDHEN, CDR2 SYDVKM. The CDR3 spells CASSQGQNNEQFF. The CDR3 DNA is TGTGCCAGCAGCCAGGGACAGAACAATGAGCAGTTCTTC.

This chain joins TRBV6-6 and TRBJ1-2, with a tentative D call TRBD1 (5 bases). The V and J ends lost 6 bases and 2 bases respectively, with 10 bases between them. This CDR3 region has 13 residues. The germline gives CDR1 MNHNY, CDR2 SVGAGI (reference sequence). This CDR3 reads CASSSGANYGYTF. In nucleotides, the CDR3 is TGTGCCAGCAGCTCCGGGGCGAACTATGGCTACACCTTC.

The CDR3 DNA reads TGTGGCAGAATCTGTAGGATAACGAAGACCTATGGCTACACCTTC. It yields the protein CGRICRITKTYGYTF. The chain recombines TRBV8-2 with TRBJ1-2. TRBV8-2 is flagged as a pseudogene. There are 15 residues in the CDR3.

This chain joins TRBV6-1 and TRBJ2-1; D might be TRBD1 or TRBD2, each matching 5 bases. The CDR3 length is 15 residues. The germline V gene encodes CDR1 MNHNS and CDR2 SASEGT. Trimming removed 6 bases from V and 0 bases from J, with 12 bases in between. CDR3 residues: CASRAGTVSYNEQFF. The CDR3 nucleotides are TGTGCCAGCAGGGCCGGGACCGTCTCCTACAATGAGCAGTTCTTC.